The following is a T cell receptor (beta chain) sequence with its context. Its antigen remains unknown. This record belongs to a study of cytomegalovirus exposure and HLA in healthy donors. Study results and caveats: A later analysis showed that HLA-associated TCR beta chains had undergone more clonal expansion than equally common others. HLA restriction was apparent for most CMV-associated TCR beta chains in a later analysis.

Healthy individuals who donated bone marrow served as the donors. Despite likely unrecorded immune exposures, the donors were nominally healthy at the time of sampling. It was with 60 Vbeta and 13 Jbeta primers that the PCR ran. Assay used: immunoSEQ multiplex PCR; TCRdb lists only in-frame clones, some missing. This table has roughly 71,000 clones, approximately 60% appearing once. V lost 3 bases and J 9 bases, leaving 17 bases between the germline ends. CDR1 is ENHRY and CDR2 is SYGVKD in the germline V gene. This CDR3 comprises 14 residues. The V call is TRBV10-3, the J call TRBJ1-1; D perhaps matches TRBD1 (6 bases). The source of this sequence is a man under 40 in good health and CMV-seronegative. The sequencing sample was made of PBMCs. The CDR3 DNA follows: TGTGCCATCAGTGATGAGGGGGGGGGCTGGAAAGCTTTCTTT. Amino acid sequence: CAISDEGGGWKAFF.